The 31 T cell receptor beta chains below come from one sample, sequenced in a study of cytomegalovirus exposure and HLA in healthy donors. Amplification used 60 Vbeta primers and 13 Jbeta primers. The repertoire was sequenced with immunoSEQ multiplex PCR; TCRdb's copy has only in-frame clones and lacks some. The data show some 110,000 clones, with around 80% seen just once and 0.95% to 1.4% held by the top ten. The sequenced sample consisted of PBMCs. All receptors come from a woman in her twenties or thirties in good health and CMV-seronegative.

The rearrangement uses TRBV19 and TRBJ2-6, with a tentative D call TRBD1 (5 bases). This CDR3 spans 15 amino acids. With 5 bases removed from V and 4 bases from J, the gap between germline ends came to 12 bases. Per germline, CDR1 LNHDA and CDR2 SQIVND (reference sequence). DNA of the CDR3: TGTGCCAGTAGTGTCAGGGTACGCGGGGCCAACGTCCTGACTTTC. Its translation: CASSVRVRGANVLTF.

This chain links TRBV11-2 with TRBJ2-1, with 11 nucleotides matching TRBD2. CDR1 and CDR2 (germline): SGHAT, FQNNGV. This CDR3 is built from 17 residues. With 3 bases clipped from V and 2 bases from J, the junction kept 6 bases outside the gene matches. This CDR3 reads CASSFIRLAGTYNEQFF. The CDR3 region has the DNA TGTGCCAGCAGCTTTATAAGACTAGCGGGAACCTACAATGAGCAGTTCTTC.

This chain links TRBV6-1 with TRBJ2-5; 11 nucleotides align to TRBD2. The CDR3 is 16 amino acids. Unmatched junction bases numbered 6, after V lost 2 bases and J lost 4 bases. From germline, CDR1 is MNHNS and CDR2 SASEGT. The chain's CDR3 is CASSELSGGVLETQYF. The CDR3 bases are TGTGCCAGCAGTGAACTTAGCGGGGGGGTATTAGAGACCCAGTACTTC.

CDR3 in amino acids: CASILRGTNTEAFF. CDR3 sequence (DNA): TGTGCCAGCATCCTCAGGGGGACGAACACTGAAGCTTTCTTT. V gene TRBV13 combines with J gene TRBJ1-1; 7 nucleotides line up with TRBD1. V shed 7 bases, J shed 1 base, and the junction held 6 bases outside the gene matches. Germline loops: CDR1 PRHDT, CDR2 FYEKMQ (reference sequence). This CDR3 contains 14 residues.

The chain recombines TRBV2 with TRBJ1-3; D remains unclear. The CDR3 spans 12 residues. Trimming took 4 bases from V and 4 from J, leaving 5 bases between them. CDR1 SNHLY and CDR2 FYNNEI come from the germline V gene. CDR3 sequence reads: CASSGTGNTIYF. The DNA of the CDR3 is TGTGCCAGCAGTGGAACAGGAAACACCATATATTTT. Complete variable domain (other parts from reference TRBV2 and TRBJ1-3): EPEVTQTPSHQVTQMGQEVILRCVPISNHLYFYWYRQILGQKVEFLVSFYNNEISEKSEIFDDQFSVERPDGSNFTLKIRSTKLEDSAMYFCASSGTGNTIYFGEGSWLTVV.

V gene TRBV2 combines with J gene TRBJ1-1; D gene unclear. The germline V gene encodes CDR1 SNHLY and CDR2 FYNNEI. V lost 7 bases, J lost 0 bases, and 15 bases lay in between. The CDR3 runs to 15 residues. CDR3 DNA: TGTGCCAGCACCCCAGTCCAGATCATGAACACTGAAGCTTTCTTT. It codes for CASTPVQIMNTEAFF.

V is TRBV7-9 and J is TRBJ1-4; D remains unclear. Germline CDR1 reads SEHNR; CDR2 reads FQNEAQ (reference sequence). The V and J ends lost 5 bases and 4 bases respectively, with 11 bases between them. The CDR3 runs to 14 residues. CDR3 in amino acids: CASSPPGFNEKLFF. The CDR3 bases are TGTGCCAGCAGCCCACCGGGATTTAATGAAAAACTGTTTTTT.

The CDR3 DNA reads as TGTGCCAGCAGTCGTGACAGCCTCTATGGCTACACCTTC. Translation: CASSRDSLYGYTF. This sequence joins TRBV14 and TRBJ1-2, with D possibly being TRBD1 (5 bases). Germline V gene data show CDR1 as SGHDN and CDR2 as FVKESK. The V end lost 6 bases, the J end lost 4 bases, and 12 bases lay between the germline ends. The CDR3 spans 13 residues.

The genes are TRBV6-1 and TRBJ1-2; TRBD1 agrees at 7 bases. This CDR3 spans 12 amino acids. Trimming removed 6 bases from V and 7 bases from J; junction bases left unmatched: 5. Germline V gene data show CDR1 as MNHNS and CDR2 as SASEGT. CDR3 nucleotides: TGTGCCAGCAGATTACAGGGGAGTGGCTACACCTTC. This encodes CASRLQGSGYTF.

This chain connects TRBV10-3 to TRBJ1-2; 9 nucleotides line up with TRBD1. This CDR3 is 13 amino acids long. J gave up 4 bases and V 6 bases, and 3 bases lay outside the gene matches. Germline V gives CDR1 ENHRY, CDR2 SYGVKD. The CDR3 sequence: CAISGQGIYGYTF. In DNA, the CDR3 is TGTGCCATCAGCGGACAGGGGATCTATGGCTACACCTTC.

This clone has only a few counts. V gene TRBV7-9 combines with J gene TRBJ1-5; D remains ambiguous. The germline V and J ends were trimmed by 3 bases and 2 bases, with 14 bases remaining between them. The germline gives CDR1 SEHNR, CDR2 FQNEAQ (reference sequence). The CDR3 runs 16 residues. The chain's CDR3 is CASSFTGGPGNQPQHF. In nucleotides, the CDR3 is TGTGCCAGCAGCTTTACCGGAGGGCCGGGCAATCAGCCCCAGCATTTT.

CDR3 nucleotide sequence: TGTGCCTGGAGACTAGCGGGATTAGAGACCCAGTACTTC. Protein: CAWRLAGLETQYF. The chain combines TRBV30 with TRBJ2-5; 10 nucleotides align to TRBD2. Germline CDR1 and CDR2: GTSNPN and SVGIG (reference sequence). Losses at the gene ends were 3 bases for V and 4 bases for J; bases not matched to a gene: 2. The CDR3 consists of 13 residues.

This chain joins TRBV30 and TRBJ1-5, with D uncertain. CDR1 is GTSNPN, CDR2 SVGIG, per germline (reference sequence). Trimming left V 0 bases short and J 1 base short, with 10 bases between. The CDR3 is 15 residues long. The CDR3 DNA is TGTGCCTGGAGTGTACTGGGAGGAAGCAATCAGCCCCAGCATTTT. Translating it yields CAWSVLGGSNQPQHF.

This clone was picked up one time. The V call is TRBV6-5, the J call TRBJ2-2; a weak D match, TRBD1 (6 bases). Between the trimmed V and J ends, which lost 2 bases and 8 bases, there was a span of 12 bases. The V gene's germline CDR1 is MNHEY and CDR2 SVGAGI. There are 14 residues in the CDR3. CDR3: CASSYGGGGGELFF. The CDR3 region has the DNA TGTGCCAGCAGTTACGGGGGCGGCGGTGGGGAGCTGTTTTTT.

The chain employs TRBV2 and TRBJ1-2; 7 bases match TRBD1. V dropped 3 bases and J dropped 3; count of bases not matched to a gene: 4. The CDR3 runs to 14 residues. Germline values: CDR1 SNHLY, CDR2 FYNNEI. The DNA for the CDR3 is TGTGCCAGCAGTGACGAGGGGGCCTACTATGGCTACACCTTC. It encodes CASSDEGAYYGYTF. The variable domain in full, with the rest retrieved from reference TRBV2 and TRBJ1-2, is EPEVTQTPSHQVTQMGQEVILRCVPISNHLYFYWYRQILGQKVEFLVSFYNNEISEKSEIFDDQFSVERPDGSNFTLKIRSTKLEDSAMYFCASSDEGAYYGYTFGSGTRLTVV.

The chain links TRBV5-1 to TRBJ2-5; no definite D call. The DNA end favors TRBJ2-7, so the J call may be wrong. This CDR3 has 13 amino acids. Germline V gives CDR1 SGHRS, CDR2 YFSETQ. The CDR3: CASTPDITYEQYF. The CDR3 coding sequence is TGCGCCAGCACTCCTGACATTACCTACGAGCAGTACTTC.

The rearrangement links TRBV5-1 to TRBJ2-7; tentative D call: TRBD2 (5 bases). Looked up from germline, CDR1 is SGHRS and CDR2 is YFSETQ. CDR3 length: 13 amino acids. V lost 0 bases, J lost 5 bases, and 9 bases lay in between. The DNA of the CDR3 is TGCGCCAGCAGCTTGGATCGGGGAGACGAGCAGTACTTC. Translating it yields CASSLDRGDEQYF.

This clone came up a few times. This chain connects TRBV6-1 to TRBJ2-7, with a weak D call TRBD2 (5 bases). This CDR3 spans 14 amino acids. The V gene lost 0 bases and the J gene lost 5 bases, with 11 bases spanning the gap. Per germline, CDR1 MNHNS and CDR2 SASEGT. The DNA for the CDR3 is TGTGCCAGCAGTGAAGCGCCGGGAAACCACGAGCAGTACTTC. Protein: CASSEAPGNHEQYF.

This sequence joins TRBV2 and TRBJ1-2; 8 bases align to TRBD1. The junction had 0 bases not matched to a gene; V was cut back by 2 bases and J by 4 bases. The length of the CDR3 is 13 residues. Germline lookup yields CDR1 SNHLY and CDR2 FYNNEI. CDR3 loop: CASSETGGYGYTF. The CDR3 coding sequence is TGTGCCAGCAGTGAAACAGGGGGCTATGGCTACACCTTC. Complete variable domain (other parts from reference TRBV2 and TRBJ1-2): EPEVTQTPSHQVTQMGQEVILRCVPISNHLYFYWYRQILGQKVEFLVSFYNNEISEKSEIFDDQFSVERPDGSNFTLKIRSTKLEDSAMYFCASSETGGYGYTFGSGTRLTVV.

In regard to this clone: One junction end does not reproduce the germline sequence, and a read error may be involved. The chain recombines TRBV9 with TRBJ1-6; D gene ambiguous. The CDR3 runs to 15 residues. The germline gives CDR1 SGDLS, CDR2 YYNGEE. The CDR3 loop is CAGSVVAGLNSPLHF. CDR3 in DNA: TGTGCCGGCAGCGTAGTGGCAGGCCTAAATTCACCCCTCCACTTT.

A few counts support this clone. The V and J genes are TRBV7-8 and TRBJ2-2; maybe TRBD1 (5 bases). V was cut by 2 bases and J by 1 base, with 8 bases left in between. CDR1 SGHVS and CDR2 FQNEAQ come from the germline V gene. The CDR3 totals 15 residues. CDR3 sequence reads: CASSLTRVNTGELFF. As DNA, the CDR3 is TGTGCCAGCAGCTTAACCAGGGTGAACACCGGGGAGCTGTTTTTT.

The chain uses TRBV11-3 and TRBJ2-2, with D perhaps matching TRBD1 (6 bases). The CDR3 length is 16 residues. V lost 7 bases and J 5 bases, leaving 20 bases between the germline ends. CDR1 and CDR2 from the germline V gene are SGHNT and YENEEA. The CDR3 protein is CASNSEVGGQTGELFF. The CDR3 nucleotides read TGTGCCAGCAACTCAGAGGTCGGAGGACAGACCGGGGAGCTGTTTTTT.

The chain couples TRBV11-3 to TRBJ2-1; tentative D call: TRBD2 (6 bases). The CDR3 runs 18 residues. The V gene's germline CDR1 is SGHNT and CDR2 YENEEA. With 1 base removed from V and 7 bases from J, the gap between germline ends came to 23 bases. The CDR3 spells CASSLGIVGTGGWNEQFF. The CDR3 region has the DNA TGTGCCAGCAGCTTAGGTATAGTCGGGACCGGAGGGTGGAATGAGCAGTTCTTC. The full variable domain, in which reference TRBV11-3 and TRBJ2-1 provide the parts outside the CDR3, is EAGVVQSPRYKIIEKKQPVAFWCNPISGHNTLYWYLQNLGQGPELLIRYENEEAVDDSQLPKDRFSAERLKGVDSTLKIQPAELGDSAVYLCASSLGIVGTGGWNEQFFGPGTRLTVL.

A single count supports this clone. This sequence joins TRBV27 and TRBJ2-1, with a tentative D call TRBD2 (6 bases). V lost 3 bases to trimming and J lost 8 bases, with 17 bases between them. Germline V gene sequence: CDR1 MNHEY, CDR2 SMNVEV (reference sequence). This CDR3 comprises 15 residues. As DNA, the CDR3 is TGTGCCAGCAGTTTTCGACTAGGAATTTGGGATGAGCAGTTCTTC. This gives the protein CASSFRLGIWDEQFF.

This chain connects TRBV18 to TRBJ1-1; 7 nucleotides line up with TRBD1. Germline V gives CDR1 KGHSH, CDR2 LQKENI. The junction had 6 bases not matched to a gene; V was cut back by 2 bases and J by 6 bases. The CDR3 has 14 amino acids. The CDR3 nucleotides are TGTGCCAGCTCACCATCAGGGGGGATGTCTGAAGCTTTCTTT. Encoded protein: CASSPSGGMSEAFF.

V and J are TRBV4-1 and TRBJ2-2; maybe TRBD1 (5 bases). Germline V gene data show CDR1 as MGHRA and CDR2 as YSYEKL. The CDR3 is 16 residues long. The V end was cut by 1 base, the J end by 0 bases, with 9 bases between. CDR3 region: CASSQVAGTNTGELFF. In DNA, the CDR3 is TGCGCCAGCAGCCAAGTCGCAGGGACGAACACCGGGGAGCTGTTTTTT.

This chain connects TRBV27 to TRBJ2-7, with TRBD2 as a possible D gene (5 bases). The CDR3 totals 13 residues. The germline gives CDR1 MNHEY, CDR2 SMNVEV (reference sequence). V was cut by 2 bases and J by 0 bases, with 5 bases left in between. In DNA, the CDR3 is TGTGCCAGCAGTTTAGACTACTCCTACGAGCAGTACTTC. Its translation is CASSLDYSYEQYF.

Only a few counts were recorded for this clone. The chain is built from TRBV19 and TRBJ1-1; possibly TRBD1 for D (5 bases). The germline V gene has CDR1 LNHDA and CDR2 SQIVND (reference sequence). There are 15 residues in the CDR3. V was pared by 3 bases and J by 4 bases, with 15 bases between. CDR3 protein: CASSMFGVRGTEAFF. In DNA form, the CDR3 reads TGTGCCAGTAGTATGTTTGGGGTTAGGGGCACTGAAGCTTTCTTT. Full variable domain (outside the CDR3, taken from reference TRBV19 and TRBJ1-1): DGGITQSPKYLFRKEGQNVTLSCEQNLNHDAMYWYRQDPGQGLRLIYYSQIVNDFQKGDIAEGYSVSREKKESFPLTVTSAQKNPTAFYLCASSMFGVRGTEAFFGQGTRLTVV.

The chain couples TRBV5-1 to TRBJ2-5, with TRBD2 identical over 7 bases. The CDR3 loop spans 18 amino acids. From germline, CDR1 is SGHRS and CDR2 YFSETQ. The V gene end was trimmed by 4 bases and the J gene end by 2 bases; junction bases not matched to a gene: 17. The CDR3 bases are TGCGCCAGCAGCCCAGACAGTCGACCAGCAGCGGGGCAAGAGACCCAGTACTTC. Translating gives CASSPDSRPAAGQETQYF.

This chain connects TRBV7-9 to TRBJ1-1; the D is unclear. This CDR3 is built from 14 residues. Trimming left V 1 base short and J 8 bases short, with 14 bases between. Germline CDR1 is SEHNR and CDR2 is FQNEAQ (reference sequence). The CDR3: CASSLGIIHGEAFF. In nucleotides, the CDR3 is TGTGCCAGCAGCTTAGGTATCATTCACGGGGAAGCTTTCTTT.

This clone was seen a few times. The genes are TRBV30 and TRBJ2-1, with 9 nucleotides matching TRBD2. The ends lost 6 bases at V and 9 bases at J; junction bases unmatched: 15. Germline CDR1 reads GTSNPN; CDR2 reads SVGIG (reference sequence). The CDR3 consists of 15 residues. In nucleotides, the CDR3 is TGTGCCTGCGAGGGCGTAGCGGGGGCTACGGGTGAGCAGTTCTTC. It specifies CACEGVAGATGEQFF.